What follows describes a single T cell receptor (beta chain). Its antigen is as yet unknown. The data stem from a study of T cell responses to AZD1222 COVID-19 vaccine. Study-wide results and limits: Spike-specific TCR breadth and depth rose after two AZD1222 doses. Seropositive at baseline were only a handful of AZD1222 recipients.

TCRdb's table, derived via immunoSEQ multiplex PCR, lists solely in-frame clones and lacks some. The sample lists 240,000 or so clones, just over 90% occurring once. The V and J ends lost 3 bases and 0 bases respectively, with 15 bases between them. The germline CDR1 and CDR2 sequences are MNHEY and SVGEGT. The length of the CDR3 is 17 residues. The sequencing used peripheral blood, collected on day 0 of AZD1222 vaccination. The TCR was taken from an adult in good health. The chain is built from TRBV6-2 or TRBV6-3 and TRBJ2-1; D is uncertain. The CDR3 loop reads CASSYSIARYSYNEQFF. CDR3 coding DNA: TGTGCCAGCAGTTATTCTATTGCCCGATACTCCTACAATGAGCAGTTCTTC.